Sequencing of this TCR beta chain was carried out in a study of OX40 agonist ivuxolimab in advanced cancers. From germline, CDR1 is SGHDT and CDR2 YYEEEE. The CDR3 is made up of 15 amino acids. V dropped 2 bases and J dropped 2; count of bases not matched to a gene: 2. Sequencing was performed with immunoSEQ multiplex PCR; in TCRdb, only in-frame clones are kept and a portion is missing. The repertoire includes about 28,000 clones, more than 85% of them detected once, and about 30% sits in the top ten. This clone occurred a few times. What it binds is unknown. General study findings and limits: On average, CD8+ T cells had more expanded clones than CD4+.

The sample consisted of CD4+ or CD8+ T cells sorted from blood, taken in a trial of the OX40 agonist ivuxolimab. This clonotype originated in an adult with an advanced solid tumor such as melanoma, head and neck, liver or kidney cancer. The chain uses TRBV5-6 and TRBJ2-1; the match to TRBD1 covers 9 bases. In DNA, the CDR3 is TGTGCCAGCAGCTTTGGGGACAGGGCCTACAATGAGCAGTTCTTC. As protein: CASSFGDRAYNEQFF.